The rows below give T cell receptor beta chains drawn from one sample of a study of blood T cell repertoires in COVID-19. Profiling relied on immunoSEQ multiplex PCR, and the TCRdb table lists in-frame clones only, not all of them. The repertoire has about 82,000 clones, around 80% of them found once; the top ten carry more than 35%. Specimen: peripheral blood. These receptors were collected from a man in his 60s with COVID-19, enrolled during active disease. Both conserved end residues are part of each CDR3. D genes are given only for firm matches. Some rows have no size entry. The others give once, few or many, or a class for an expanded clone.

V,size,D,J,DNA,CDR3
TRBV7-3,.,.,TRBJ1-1,TGTGCCAGCAGCTTAGGGGGGACCACTGAAGCTTTCTTT,CASSLGGTTEAFF
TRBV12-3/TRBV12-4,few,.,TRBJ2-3,TGTGCCAGCAGTCTTTCCGGAGATACGCAGTATTTT,CASSLSGDTQYF
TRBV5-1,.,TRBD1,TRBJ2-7,TGCGCCAGCAGCTTGGCCCCCGGGACAGCCTACGAGCAGTACTTC,CASSLAPGTAYEQYF
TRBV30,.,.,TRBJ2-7,TGTGCCTGGAGTCTGGGACAAGGGGAGCAGTACTTC,CAWSLGQGEQYF
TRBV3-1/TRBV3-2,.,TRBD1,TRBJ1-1,TGTGCCAGCAGCCAGATGGACAGGGACGGTGAAGCTTTCTTT,CASSQMDRDGEAFF
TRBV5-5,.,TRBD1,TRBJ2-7,TGTGCCAGCAGCTTGGAAGGACAGGGGAACTACGAGCAGTACTTC,CASSLEGQGNYEQYF
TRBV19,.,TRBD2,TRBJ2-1,TGTGCCAGTAGTATCAGCGGGAGTTCCTACAATGAGCAGTTCTTC,CASSISGSSYNEQFF
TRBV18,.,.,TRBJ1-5,TGTGCCAGCTCACCGTCGTCCAAATCTAGCAATCAGCCCCAACATTTT,CASSPSSKSSNQPQHF
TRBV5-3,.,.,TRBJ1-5,TGTGCCAGAAGCTGGAGCGGACCGATAACATTTAGCAATCAGCCCCAGCATTTT,CARSWSGPITFSNQPQHF
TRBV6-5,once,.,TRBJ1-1,TGTGCCAGCAGCACACAGGTAGCGGGGACTGAAGCTTTCTTT,CASSTQVAGTEAFF
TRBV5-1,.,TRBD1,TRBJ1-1,TGCGCCAGCAGCAGACAGGGGGAATGGACTGAAGCTTTCTTT,CASSRQGEWTEAFF
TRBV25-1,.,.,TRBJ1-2,TGTGCCAGCAGTGAATATCGGGGAAACAACTATGGCTACACCTTC,CASSEYRGNNYGYTF
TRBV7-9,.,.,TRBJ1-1,TGTGCCAGCAGCTTAGATGGACAGATGAACACTGAAGCTTTCTTT,CASSLDGQMNTEAFF
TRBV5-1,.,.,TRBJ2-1,TGCGCCAGCAGCTTGTTCAGCGGAAACTACAATGAGCAGTTCTTC,CASSLFSGNYNEQFF
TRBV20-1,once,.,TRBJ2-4,TGCAGTGCTAGTTCGGCCGCCGGGACCAAAAACATTCAGTACTTC,CSASSAAGTKNIQYF
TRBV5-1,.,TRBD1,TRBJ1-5,TGCGCCAGCAGCTTGGAGGGGGCAGGCAATCAGCCCCAGCATTTT,CASSLEGAGNQPQHF
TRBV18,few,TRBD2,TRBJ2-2,TGTGCCAGCTCACCACCATCGAGCGGGGGATCCACCACCGGGGAGCTGTTTTTT,CASSPPSSGGSTTGELFF
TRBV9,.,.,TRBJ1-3,TGTGCCAGCAGCGATCGACAGATCTCTGGAAACACCATATATTTT,CASSDRQISGNTIYF
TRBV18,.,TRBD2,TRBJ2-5,TGTGCCAGCTCACGTGGACTAGCGGGGGGGCAGAATCAGGAGACCCAGTACTTC,CASSRGLAGGQNQETQYF
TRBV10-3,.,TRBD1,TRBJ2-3,TGTGCCGTCGCGGGACAGGGAAGCACAGATACGCAGTATTTT,CAVAGQGSTDTQYF
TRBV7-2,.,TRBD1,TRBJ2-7,TGTGCCAGCAGCTACCGACAGGGTGTTTCCGAGCAGTACTTC,CASSYRQGVSEQYF
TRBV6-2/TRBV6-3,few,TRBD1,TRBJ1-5,TGTGCCAGCAGTTCCTGGACAGGGCCATGGAGCAATCAGCCCCAGCATTTT,CASSSWTGPWSNQPQHF
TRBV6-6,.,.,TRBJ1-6,TGTGCCAGCAGTCTCAGGGCAGGGCGCAATTCACCCCTCCACTTT,CASSLRAGRNSPLHF
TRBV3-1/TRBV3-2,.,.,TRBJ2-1,TGTGCCAGCAGCCAAGGGAGGGCGGCCTACAATGAGCAGTTCTTC,CASSQGRAAYNEQFF
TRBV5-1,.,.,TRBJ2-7,TGCGCCAGCAGCAGCTCCGGGGACTACGAGCAGTACTTC,CASSSSGDYEQYF
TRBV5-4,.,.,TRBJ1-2,TGTGCCAGCAGCACGAGGGATCTTGGTGGCTACACCTTC,CASSTRDLGGYTF
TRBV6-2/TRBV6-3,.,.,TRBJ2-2,TGTGCCAGCAGTTACTCGCGGGGCGTCGGGGAGCTGTTTTTT,CASSYSRGVGELFF
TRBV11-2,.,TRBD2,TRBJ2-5,TGTGCCAGCAGGAATGGCGGGAGGGAGGAGACCCAGTACTTC,CASRNGGREETQYF
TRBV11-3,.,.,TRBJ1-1,TGTGCCAGCAGCTCATGGAGTGGAAACACTGAAGCTTTCTTT,CASSSWSGNTEAFF
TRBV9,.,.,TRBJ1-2,TGTGCCAGCAGCGTAGAAGGGACATCTGGCTACACCTTC,CASSVEGTSGYTF
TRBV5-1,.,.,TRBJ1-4,TGCGCCAGCAGCTCGAACCCCGGGGGGCTTGGTGAAAAACTGTTTTTT,CASSSNPGGLGEKLFF
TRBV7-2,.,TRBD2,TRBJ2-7,TGTGCCAGCAGCTTACGCGGGAGTTACGAGCAGTACTTC,CASSLRGSYEQYF
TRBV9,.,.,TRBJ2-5,TGTGCCAGCAGCCCCCGGCAGGGGCAAGAGACCCAGTACTTC,CASSPRQGQETQYF
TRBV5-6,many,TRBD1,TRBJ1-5,TGTGCCAGCAGCTTGAGGGACAGGGCTGGTCAGCCCCAGCATTTT,CASSLRDRAGQPQHF
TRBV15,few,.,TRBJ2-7,TGTGCCACCAGCAGAGCAGGGGTTGCGTACGAGCAGTACTTC,CATSRAGVAYEQYF
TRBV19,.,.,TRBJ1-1,TGTGCCGTCCACCCGGGAGGTTACGCTGAAGCTTTCTTT,CAVHPGGYAEAFF
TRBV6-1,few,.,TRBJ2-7,TGTGCCAGCAGTGAAGGAACAGGGCAAAGCTTCTACGAGCAGTACTTC,CASSEGTGQSFYEQYF
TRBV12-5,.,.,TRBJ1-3,TGTGCTAGTGGTTCATCAGGGACTGGAAACACCATATATTTT,CASGSSGTGNTIYF
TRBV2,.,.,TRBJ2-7,TGTGCCAGCAGTGAAGGCGAAAAAAAGCAGTACTTC,CASSEGEKKQYF
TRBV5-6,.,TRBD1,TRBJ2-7,TGTGCCAGCAGCAGACCACAGGGGGCTCTCTACGAGCAGTACTTC,CASSRPQGALYEQYF
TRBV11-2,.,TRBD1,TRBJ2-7,TGTGCCAGCAGTTTCGGGACAGGTATCTACGAGCAGTACTTC,CASSFGTGIYEQYF
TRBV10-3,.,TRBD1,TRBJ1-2,TGTGCCATCGGGACAGCCTCGGCTTTGGATGGCTACACCTTC,CAIGTASALDGYTF
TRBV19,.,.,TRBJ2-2,TGTGCCAGTAGTATAGCGACAGTAACTGGGGAGCTGTTTTTT,CASSIATVTGELFF
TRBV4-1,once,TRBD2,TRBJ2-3,TGCGCCAGCAGCCTACAGCGGGGTACAGATACGCAGTATTTT,CASSLQRGTDTQYF
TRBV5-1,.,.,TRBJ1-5,TGCGCCAGCAGTTACTCAGGGGATAGCAATCAGCCCCAGCATTTT,CASSYSGDSNQPQHF